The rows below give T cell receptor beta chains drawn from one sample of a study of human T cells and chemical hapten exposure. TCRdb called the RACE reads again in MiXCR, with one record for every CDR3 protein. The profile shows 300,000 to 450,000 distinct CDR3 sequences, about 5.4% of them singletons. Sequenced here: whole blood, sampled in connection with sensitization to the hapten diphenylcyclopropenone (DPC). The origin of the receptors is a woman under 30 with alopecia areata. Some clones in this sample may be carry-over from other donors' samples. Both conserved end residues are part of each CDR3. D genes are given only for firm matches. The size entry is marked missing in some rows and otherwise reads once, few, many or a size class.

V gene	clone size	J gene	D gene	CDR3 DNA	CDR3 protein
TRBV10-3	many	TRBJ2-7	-	TGTGCCATCAGTGGGGACCACAGGGTACCCTACGAGCAGTACTTC	CAISGDHRVPYEQYF
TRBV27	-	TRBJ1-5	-	TGTGCCAGCAGTCAAATGTCGTCGGGCAATCAGCCCCAGCATTTT	CASSQMSSGNQPQHF
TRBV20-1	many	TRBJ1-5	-	TGCAGTGCTAGGTGGGATAGCAATCAGCCCCAGCATTTT	CSARWDSNQPQHF
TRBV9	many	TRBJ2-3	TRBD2	TGTGCCAGCAGCGTAGGAGGCGGGGGGGCAGATACGCAGTATTTT	CASSVGGGGADTQYF
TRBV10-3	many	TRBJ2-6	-	TGTGCCATCAGTGAGGGCCAGGGTGGGGCCAACGTCCTGACTTTC	CAISEGQGGANVLTF
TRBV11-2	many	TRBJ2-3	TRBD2	TGTGCCAGCAGCTTAAGCGGGGGGGCCTTTCCAGATACGCAGTATTTT	CASSLSGGAFPDTQYF
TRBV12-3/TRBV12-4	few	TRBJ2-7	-	TGTGCCAGCAGGGACAGCTCTTCCTACGAGCAGTACTTC	CASRDSSSYEQYF
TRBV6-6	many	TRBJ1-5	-	TGTGCCAGCAGTAATAATAACAGGGTTAGTGATCAGCCCCAGCATTTT	CASSNNNRVSDQPQHF
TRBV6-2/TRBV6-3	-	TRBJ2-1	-	TGTGCCAGCAACGGGGGCAGCTCCTACAATGAGCAGTTCTTC	CASNGGSSYNEQFF
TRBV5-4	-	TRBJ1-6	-	TGTGCCAGCAGCTTGGGGACAGCATATAATTCACCCCTCCATTTT	CASSLGTAYNSPLHF
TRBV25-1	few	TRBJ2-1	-	TGTGCCAGCGGCTGGGGGGGCCAATACAATGAGCAGTTCTTC	CASGWGGQYNEQFF
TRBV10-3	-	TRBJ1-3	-	TGTGCCATCAATCCAGACCTCTCTGGAAACACCATATATTTT	CAINPDLSGNTIYF
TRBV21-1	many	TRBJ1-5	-	TGTGCCAGCAGCAAACCGAAACCGAATCAGCCCCAGCATTTT	CASSKPKPNQPQHF
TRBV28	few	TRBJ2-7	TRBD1	TGTGCCAGCAGTAAAAAACAGGGGGCAAGGCACGAGCAGTACTTC	CASSKKQGARHEQYF
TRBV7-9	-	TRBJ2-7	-	TGTGCCAGCAGCTTATTTCCCGGACCTAACGGCGGCGAGCAGTACTTC	CASSLFPGPNGGEQYF
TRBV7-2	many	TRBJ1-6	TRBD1	TGTGCCAGCAGCTTACGCTCCCAGGGGGCGATTAATTCACCCCTCCACTTT	CASSLRSQGAINSPLHF
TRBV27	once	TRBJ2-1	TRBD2	TGTGCCAGCACCTTGACTAGCGGGTATGATGAGCAGTTCTTC	CASTLTSGYDEQFF
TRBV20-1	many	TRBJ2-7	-	TGCAGTGCTAGAGATACCAGTGGTGGGACCTACGAGCAGTACTTC	CSARDTSGGTYEQYF
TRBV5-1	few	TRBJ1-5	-	TGCGCCAGCAGCTTGGAAGGGGGAGAAGGGCAGCCCCAGCATTTT	CASSLEGGEGQPQHF
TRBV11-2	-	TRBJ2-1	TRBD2	TGTGCCAGCGGGTACCCTGCGGGGGGGTCACCTACCTACAATGAGCAGTTCTTC	CASGYPAGGSPTYNEQFF
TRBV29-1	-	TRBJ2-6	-	TGCAGCGTGGGGGGTGAGGGATCGAGCTCTGGGGCCAACGTCCTGACTTTC	CSVGGEGSSSGANVLTF
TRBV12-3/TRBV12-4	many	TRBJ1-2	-	TGTGCCAGCAGTTTATCGGACAGCTACTATGGCTACACCTTC	CASSLSDSYYGYTF
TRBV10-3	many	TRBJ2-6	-	TGTGCCATCAGATCACAGGTCGTGCTTTCTGGGGCCAACGTCCTGACTTTC	CAIRSQVVLSGANVLTF
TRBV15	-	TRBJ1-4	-	TGTGCCACCAGCAGCCGGGGTGAGGAAAAACTGTTTTTT	CATSSRGEEKLFF
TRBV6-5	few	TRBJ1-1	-	TGTGCCAGCAGTTACTCGGGGGTTGCAGGAGAAGCTTTCTTT	CASSYSGVAGEAFF
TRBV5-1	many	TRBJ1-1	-	TGCGCCAGCAGCTTGGTATGGGGAGTCAGGAACACTGAAGCTTTCTTT	CASSLVWGVRNTEAFF
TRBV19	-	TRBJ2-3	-	TGTGCCAGTAGTATATTTTTTAAGGATACGCAGTATTTT	CASSIFFKDTQYF
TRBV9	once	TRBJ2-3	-	TGTGCCAGCAGCACGGGCCCCCCCGGCACAGATACGCAGTATTTT	CASSTGPPGTDTQYF
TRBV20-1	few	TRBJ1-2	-	TGCAGTGCTAGAGATTATCGGGGGGACGATGGCTACACCTTC	CSARDYRGDDGYTF
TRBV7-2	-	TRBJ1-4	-	TGTGCCAGCAGCTCACAGGGTGGGCCTAATGAAAAACTGTTTTTT	CASSSQGGPNEKLFF
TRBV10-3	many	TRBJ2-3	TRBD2	TGTGCCATCAGTGAGTCGTCGGGGGGGGTCACAGATACGCAGTATTTT	CAISESSGGVTDTQYF
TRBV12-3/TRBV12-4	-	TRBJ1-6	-	TGTGCCAGCGGTGTACGGAGGAACCCAAGCTCACCCCTCCACTTT	CASGVRRNPSSPLHF
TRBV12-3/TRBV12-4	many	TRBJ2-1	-	TGTGCCAGCAGTGGGCAGGCGCAGGGGCCTTACAATGAGCAGTTCTTC	CASSGQAQGPYNEQFF
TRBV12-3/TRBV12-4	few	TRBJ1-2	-	TGTGCCAGCAGTTTCGCAGGGGCGGACTATGGCTACACCTTC	CASSFAGADYGYTF
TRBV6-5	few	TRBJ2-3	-	TGTGCCAGCAGTCGAGACAGCCTAAGCACAGATACGCAGTATTTT	CASSRDSLSTDTQYF
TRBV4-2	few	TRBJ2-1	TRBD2	TGTGCCAGCAGCCAAGATTGGGCCACTAGCGGGGGGGCCGTCTCCTACAATGAGCAGTTCTTC	CASSQDWATSGGAVSYNEQFF
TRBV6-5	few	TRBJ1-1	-	TGTGCCAGCAGTTACTCGTTCAGAAGGGACACTGAAGCTTTCTTT	CASSYSFRRDTEAFF
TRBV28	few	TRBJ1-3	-	TGTGCCAGCAGTACAGGGAGCTTAACGGGAAACACCATATATTTT	CASSTGSLTGNTIYF
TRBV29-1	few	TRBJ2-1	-	TGCAGCGTTGAACCCGAGAGCTCCTACAATGAGCAGTTCTTC	CSVEPESSYNEQFF
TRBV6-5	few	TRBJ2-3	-	TGTGCCAGCAGTTTATCGTATTTCACAGATACGCAGTATTTT	CASSLSYFTDTQYF
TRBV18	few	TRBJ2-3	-	TGTGCCAGCTCACCGAATGATTCCCCTCTAAACACAGATACGCAGTATTTT	CASSPNDSPLNTDTQYF